This T cell receptor (beta chain) appears in the sequencing data of a study of T cells in Graves' hyperthyroidism and ophthalmopathy (dated 2019 in TCRdb). With respect to the entire study: Peripheral blood samples were taken at the time of initial diagnosis, prior to any treatment. To identify TCR V-J signatures that set the groups apart, the researchers used a discovery cohort of 100 patients, made up of 40 to 45 with Graves' ophthalmopathy and approximately 57 with stable Graves' hyperthyroidism. Prospective prediction of ophthalmopathy was tested in an independent validation cohort consisting of 18 hyperthyroidism patients and some 15 patients who later progressed to ophthalmopathy. For training and testing, the 100 or so patients in the discovery cohort were randomly divided in a 7:3 ratio. In more than five Graves' hyperthyroidism patients, the study also compared T-cell repertoires from thyroid tissue with T-cell repertoires from blood. Once sampling was done, hyperthyroidism patients were given methimazole at a starting dose of 30 mg daily, whereas ophthalmopathy patients were given high-dose intravenous methylprednisolone. TCR Vbeta CDR3 sequencing of around 130 peripheral blood samples (roughly 43 ophthalmopathy, roughly 72 hyperthyroidism and some 17 progressor patients) is reported in the paper. Study-level results and caveats: Sample size was not statistically predetermined, and blinding of investigators to group allocation was not performed. Blood samples also contained most of the expanded thyroid clonotypes (frequency above 0.001), which suggests that blood repertoires may reflect thyroid immune responses. In validation, the model predicted progression to ophthalmopathy a median of approximately 6.6 months before onset, with about 70% sensitivity and 72.22% specificity. A model built on a 13 V-J signature distinguished ophthalmopathy from stable hyperthyroidism, reaching about 88% sensitivity and 81.08% specificity in cross-validation and 80%/75% in testing.

Ophthalmopathy patients had moderately to severely active disease, with a Clinical Activity Score of 3 or more, a NOSPECS grade of 4 or more, and a disease duration of less than 3 months. Exclusion was applied to patients with uncontrolled infections, other autoimmune diseases, pregnancy or lactation. Diagnoses relied on clinical symptoms, serum thyroxine and TRAb, thyroid ultrasound and orbital computed tomography. PBMCs were separated from around 9.1 ml of fresh peripheral blood using Ficoll-Paque density gradient centrifugation. Total RNA was extracted using Trizol reagent, and RNA quality was assessed on an Agilent 2100 Bioanalyzer. This clonotype was detected only a few times. Its antigen is still unknown. Within one base of it there is no much larger clone, and no base qualities were kept. The TCR beta CDR3 regions were amplified from the RNA transcripts. The first round of RT-PCR for the TCR CDR3 was performed with the HTBI primer set and the Qiagen OneStep RT-PCR kit. Libraries were constructed in a second round of multiplex PCR, after which size selection and purification were performed. Libraries were sequenced paired-end with 100 bp reads on an Illumina HiSeq2000. On the study's bioinformatics: SOAPnuke was used to process the raw data, removing reads that contained adapters or uncalled bases, had a mean Phred below 15, or lacked an exact match to the constant primer or identifier. High-quality paired reads were merged with COPE v1.2.5, and unique nucleotide sequences were defined as clonotypes. MiTCR v1.1 was used to align the clonotypes against IMGT TRBV, TRBD and TRBJ reference segments. The analysis included only V-J combinations with a frequency above 0.0001, which together covered 99% to 99.2% of the repertoires. The TCS score was defined as F50 (clonal expansion) divided by E x V (chaos), with BLOSUM62-based TCRdist calculated between CDR3 peptides within each V-J. Welch's t-statistics and random forest reduced roughly 530 V-J features to fewer than 15, which were used in a naive Bayes classifier (R e1071). TCRdb applied fastp at Q25 and MiXCR to the public reads, then kept only in-frame beta chains. Entries that share a CDR3 protein sequence are merged under the most common genes and DNA. TCRdb, not the authors, supplied the V and J calls. The sample yields fewer than 450,000 distinct CDR3 sequences; more than 13% were counted once. Jointly, the top ten make up under 30% of the sample.

Looking up the germline V gene (reference sequence) yields CDR1 DFQATT and CDR2 SNEGSKA. V trim: 2 bases; J trim: 5 bases; unmatched bases: 5. From the cysteine through the phenylalanine, the CDR3 covers 14 amino acids. The entry retains the CDR3 DNA only, 42 bases that are in frame from base 1. The sample consisted of blood. Recombination linked TRBV20-1 to TRBJ2-3; 9 bases in the junction line up with TRBD2. The clonotype comes from a man aged 50-59 years with Graves' ophthalmopathy. The DNA is as follows: TGCAGTGCTAGACCGCGGGAGGGGGTAGATACGCAGTATTTT. Its translation reads: CSARPREGVDTQYF.